This T cell receptor (beta chain) was identified during a study of T cell changes during pregnancy in multiple sclerosis. Only in-frame clones appear in the TCRdb table, and some are missing; sequencing was by immunoSEQ multiplex PCR. The data hold under 95,000 clones, with around 93% observed a single time. The specimen was peripheral blood, collected in the second trimester of pregnancy. The source is a female donor in good health, enrolled as a control in a pregnancy study.

The CDR3 is CASSILGGGAADTQYF. Written as DNA, the CDR3 is TGTGCCAGTAGTATATTGGGCGGGGGGGCGGCAGATACGCAGTATTTT. The chain is built from TRBV19 and TRBJ2-3; 9 bases line up with TRBD2. Germline-derived CDR1 and CDR2 are LNHDA and SQIVND (reference sequence). CDR3 length: 16 residues. The junction had 7 bases not matched to a gene; V was cut back by 2 bases and J by 4 bases.